The entry that follows covers one TCR beta chain sequence. Ages ranged from roughly 18 to 95 years, with residence in fewer than 25 US areas. For recovered donors of Cohort 3, there were two negative PCRs, clearance, or symptom resolution. This specimen belongs to a study of blood T cell repertoires in COVID-19. The table came from immunoSEQ multiplex PCR; TCRdb's copy has only in-frame clones and leaves some out. The top ten clones hold under 3% of a sample with over 120,000 clones, approximately 79% of them seen once. The sequencing sample was made of PBMCs or T cells enriched from blood (not recorded which). The sequence was obtained from a woman aged 45-60 years who had recovered from COVID-19.

The CDR3 DNA is TGTGCCAGCAGCTTAGGAAATTATAGGGGGCGCGAAAAACTGTTTTTT. This sequence encodes CASSLGNYRGREKLFF. The chain links TRBV7-9 to TRBJ1-4; 7 bases are a match to TRBD1. The germline CDR1 and CDR2 sequences are SEHNR and FQNEAQ (reference sequence). V gave up 1 base and J gave up 8 bases; unmatched junction bases: 10. This CDR3 is 16 amino acids long.